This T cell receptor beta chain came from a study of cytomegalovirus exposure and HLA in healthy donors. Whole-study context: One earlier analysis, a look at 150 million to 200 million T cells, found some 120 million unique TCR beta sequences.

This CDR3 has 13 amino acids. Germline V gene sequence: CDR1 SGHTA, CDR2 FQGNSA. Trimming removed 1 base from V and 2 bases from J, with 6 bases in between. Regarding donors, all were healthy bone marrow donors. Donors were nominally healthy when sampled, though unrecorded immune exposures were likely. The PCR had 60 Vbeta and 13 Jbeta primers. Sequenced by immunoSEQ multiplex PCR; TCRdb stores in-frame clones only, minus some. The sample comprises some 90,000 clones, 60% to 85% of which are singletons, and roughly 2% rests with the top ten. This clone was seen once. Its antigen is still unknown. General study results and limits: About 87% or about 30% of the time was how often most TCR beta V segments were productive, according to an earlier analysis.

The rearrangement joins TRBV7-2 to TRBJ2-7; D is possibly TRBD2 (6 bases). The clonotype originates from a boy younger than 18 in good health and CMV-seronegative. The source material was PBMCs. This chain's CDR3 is CASSLGRAYEQYF. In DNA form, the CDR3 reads TGTGCCAGCAGCTTAGGGAGGGCCTACGAGCAGTACTTC.